This entry is about one T cell receptor beta chain. The germline CDR1 and CDR2 sequences are MDHEN and SYDVKM. Trimming pared 7 bases from V and 4 bases from J, leaving 19 bases between. CDR3 length: 15 residues. These data belong to a study of blood T cell repertoires in COVID-19. Study overall: Acute-phase and convalescent COVID-19 samples originated in the United States, Italy and Spain. T cells, B-cell-depleted T cells, or PBMCs provided the cDNA or gDNA that served as material.

Authors' analysis steps: Reference gene primer amplification gave estimated nucleated cell counts. Libraries were prepared by immunoSEQ multiplex PCR; TCRdb keeps only in-frame clonotypes and omits some of them. V, J and clone size are taken as reported in that table, and D and trimming were inferred from the DNA itself. The sample carries roughly 100,000 clones, around 83% recorded once. This receptor was obtained from a woman of 80 years or more with active or convalescent COVID-19. The chain has TRBV28 and TRBJ1-1; D is uncertain. The specimen sequenced was peripheral blood. The CDR3 reads CASTHREGTTTEAFF. The CDR3 coding sequence is TGTGCCAGCACCCACCGGGAGGGAACTACCACTGAAGCTTTCTTT.